Described below is a single T cell receptor beta chain sequence and its context. What it binds is unknown. Sequencing relied on a cDNA template that was reverse transcribed from extracted RNA. Repertoires were generated with immunoSEQ multiplex PCR, while TCRdb's copy carries only in-frame clones and drops some. The table includes fewer than 250,000 clones, 55% to 70% detected once. This sample's treatment: oral pan-JAK inhibitor, 5-10 mg twice daily. These data come from a study of CD8+ T cells in alopecia areata. Findings and limits, study-wide: Scalp clonality and expanded CD8+ clones among the top 100 showed significant decreases with tofacitinib. Lesional scalp displayed greater clonality than normal scalp, most notably in alopecia totalis/universalis. While tofacitinib was given, many expanded lesional clones persisted in scalp and blood.

The CDR3 loop spans 14 amino acids. Germline-derived CDR1 and CDR2 are MGHDK and SYGVNS. V lost 2 bases to trimming and J lost 2 bases, with 7 bases between them. This sample comprised CD4+ T cells sorted from blood, obtained at week 4, from a patient treated with tofacitinib. This sequence originates from a human donor with alopecia areata. The chain joins TRBV25-1 to TRBJ2-1; TRBD1 might be the D (5 bases). CDR3: CASSETGPYNEQFF. The CDR3 DNA reads as TGTGCCAGCAGTGAAACAGGTCCCTACAATGAGCAGTTCTTC.